A single sample is the source of the 19 T cell receptor beta chains below, sequenced in a study of OX40 agonist ivuxolimab in advanced cancers. Repertoires were generated with immunoSEQ multiplex PCR, while TCRdb's copy carries only in-frame clones and drops some. The table has 15,000 to 20,000 clones, roughly 88% seen once. The sample in question was CD4+ or CD8+ T cells sorted from blood, obtained in a trial of the OX40 agonist ivuxolimab. Source of these receptors: an adult with an advanced solid tumor such as melanoma, head and neck, liver or kidney cancer.

The chain recombines TRBV6-5 with TRBJ2-5, with 10 nucleotides matching TRBD2. The germline CDR1 and CDR2 sequences are MNHEY and SVGAGI. J was trimmed by 6 bases and V by 2 bases; bases with no gene match: 9. This CDR3 spans 16 amino acids. The DNA of the CDR3 is TGTGCCAGCAGTTACGGTTCAGCGGGAGGGCCCAAGACCCAGTACTTC. This sequence encodes CASSYGSAGGPKTQYF.

V is TRBV7-8 and J is TRBJ2-1; possible D gene TRBD1, 7 bases. CDR1 and CDR2 from the germline V gene are SGHVS and FQNEAQ. The length of the CDR3 is 16 residues. With 5 bases removed from V and 6 bases from J, the gap between germline ends came to 20 bases. The CDR3 region has the DNA TGTGCCAGCAGCCCCCTCGGAGGGGACAGTCTCAATGAGCAGTTCTTC. Its translation: CASSPLGGDSLNEQFF.

The rearrangement uses TRBV7-9 and TRBJ1-6; D is perhaps TRBD1 (5 bases). The CDR3 contains 18 residues. V lost 1 base and J lost 2, with 15 bases in between. CDR1 SEHNR and CDR2 FQNEAQ come from the germline V gene (reference sequence). CDR3 in amino acids: CASSLEPGPHTYNSPLHF. The DNA for the CDR3 is TGTGCCAGCAGCTTAGAACCGGGACCCCACACCTATAATTCACCCCTCCACTTT.

The chain joins TRBV4-1 to TRBJ2-7; 7 bases are shared with TRBD2. V shed 3 bases, J shed 4 bases, and the junction held 12 bases outside the gene matches. Germline V gene lookup returns CDR1 MGHRA and CDR2 YSYEKL. This CDR3 spans 16 amino acids. The CDR3 DNA follows: TGCGCCAGCAGCCAGAGGGGACCCGGGACTATTTACGAGCAGTACTTC. It translates to CASSQRGPGTIYEQYF.

The CDR3 DNA is TGTGCCAGCAAATCCTGGGACAGCAATCAGCCCCAGCATTTT. It yields the protein CASKSWDSNQPQHF. The rearrangement joins TRBV6-5 to TRBJ1-5; TRBD1 is a possible D gene (5 bases). This CDR3 comprises 14 residues. The V end was cut by 7 bases, the J end by 1 base, with 11 bases between. CDR1 is MNHEY, CDR2 SVGAGI, per germline.

The CDR3 DNA follows: TGTGCCACCAGCAGAGGGCTAGCGGGAGAGGGCGAGCAGTACTTC. This gives the protein CATSRGLAGEGEQYF. J is TRBJ2-7 and V is TRBV15; 10 bases line up with TRBD2. Germline values: CDR1 LNHNV, CDR2 YYDKDF (reference sequence). This CDR3 is built from 15 residues. V was clipped by 1 base and J by 6 bases; unmatched bases: 6.

The CDR3 DNA reads TGCAGCGTTGACGGGACTAGCGGGGGGCCATCCCCCACAGATACGCAGTATTTT. This gives the protein CSVDGTSGGPSPTDTQYF. This chain connects TRBV29-1 to TRBJ2-3, with 15 bases aligning to TRBD2. Germline lookup yields CDR1 SQVTM and CDR2 ANQGSEA. This CDR3 comprises 18 residues. Trimming at V came to 3 bases and at J to 2 bases, leaving 9 bases not matched to a gene.

In its sample, this clone was seen a few times. The chain is built from TRBV9 and TRBJ2-1; D gene ambiguous. Germline assignment: CDR1 SGDLS and CDR2 YYNGEE. Trimming removed 0 bases from V and 2 bases from J, with 12 bases in between. This CDR3 has 16 amino acids. CDR3 DNA: TGTGCCAGCAGCGTAGAGCCTCAAAGGACCTACAATGAGCAGTTCTTC. Translated: CASSVEPQRTYNEQFF.

The chain recombines TRBV7-9 with TRBJ2-5; TRBD2 aligns across 9 bases. The V segment lost 1 base and the J segment 2 bases; nucleotides outside the gene matches: 2. Looked up from germline, CDR1 is SEHNR and CDR2 is FQNEAQ (reference sequence). The CDR3 sequence is 15 residues long. CDR3 nucleotides: TGTGCCAGCAGCTTAGGGGGACTAGCTCAAGAGACCCAGTACTTC. Translation: CASSLGGLAQETQYF.

The chain recombines TRBV7-2 with TRBJ2-6, with D perhaps TRBD1 (5 bases). Trimming took 3 bases from V and 2 from J, leaving 8 bases between them. This CDR3 is built from 15 residues. The germline V gene encodes CDR1 SGHTA and CDR2 FQGNSA. The CDR3 reads CASSFYRTGANVLTF. CDR3 nucleotides: TGTGCCAGCAGCTTTTACAGGACTGGGGCCAACGTCCTGACTTTC.

CDR3 in amino acids: CAISELTGFEQYF. Written as DNA, the CDR3 is TGTGCCATCAGTGAGTTGACAGGGTTCGAGCAGTACTTC. The chain combines TRBV10-3 with TRBJ2-7, with 7 bases fitting TRBD1. The V segment lost 1 base and the J segment 6 bases; nucleotides outside the gene matches: 3. CDR3 length: 13 residues. The germline V gene encodes CDR1 ENHRY and CDR2 SYGVKD.

This clone appeared once. V and J are TRBV9 and TRBJ2-1; 9 bases are a match to TRBD1. The V gene end was trimmed by 3 bases and the J gene end by 7 bases; junction bases not matched to a gene: 8. This CDR3 contains 15 residues. Germline V lookup: CDR1 SGDLS, CDR2 YYNGEE. This chain's CDR3 is CASSAADRGGNEQFF. CDR3 DNA sequence: TGTGCCAGCAGCGCCGCGGACAGGGGAGGGAATGAGCAGTTCTTC.

This rearrangement joins TRBV19 to TRBJ2-5, with TRBD2 matching 10 bases. The CDR3 loop spans 16 amino acids. The ends lost 0 bases at V and 4 bases at J; junction bases unmatched: 5. CDR1 LNHDA and CDR2 SQIVND come from the germline V gene (reference sequence). CDR3 nucleotide sequence: TGTGCCAGTAGTATAGATAGCGGGGGGCCGAGAGAGACCCAGTACTTC. Translated, it gives CASSIDSGGPRETQYF.

The rearrangement uses TRBV7-6 and TRBJ2-7; 10 nucleotides align to TRBD2. Per the germline V gene, CDR1 is SGHVS and CDR2 is FNYEAQ. J lost 3 bases, V lost 4 bases, and 9 bases had no gene match. This CDR3 is built from 16 residues. In DNA, the CDR3 is TGTGCCAGCAGCTCCGGGACTAGCGTTGAAGGCTACGAGCAGTACTTC. It yields the protein CASSSGTSVEGYEQYF. The full variable domain, completed using reference TRBV7-6 and TRBJ2-7, is GAGVSQSPRYKVTKRGQDVALRCDPISGHVSLYWYRQALGQGPEFLTYFNYEAQQDKSGLPNDRFSAERPEGSISTLTIQRTEQRDSAMYRCASSSGTSVEGYEQYFGPGTRLTVT.

The chain combines TRBV4-1 with TRBJ2-2; TRBD1 agrees at 10 bases. The germline V gene has CDR1 MGHRA and CDR2 YSYEKL. J lost 1 base, V lost 6 bases, and 8 bases had no gene match. The CDR3 is 17 residues long. The chain's CDR3 is CASRERQGALNTGELFF. The CDR3 DNA reads as TGCGCCAGCAGGGAGAGACAGGGGGCCTTGAACACCGGGGAGCTGTTTTTT.

The chain joins TRBV5-4 to TRBJ2-1; 9 nucleotides line up with TRBD2. The junction had 9 bases not matched to a gene; V was cut back by 3 bases and J by 5 bases. Germline V gene sequence: CDR1 SGHNT, CDR2 YYREEE (reference sequence). This CDR3 is 16 amino acids long. CDR3 sequence reads: CASSSDSGGANNEQFF. The DNA of the CDR3 is TGTGCCAGCAGCTCCGATAGCGGGGGTGCTAACAATGAGCAGTTCTTC. The full variable domain, with the rest looked up from reference TRBV5-4 and TRBJ2-1, is ETGVTQSPTHLIKTRGQQVTLRCSSQSGHNTVSWYQQALGQGPQFIFQYYREEENGRGNFPPRFSGLQFPNYSSELNVNALELDDSALYLCASSSDSGGANNEQFFGPGTRLTVL.

This chain connects TRBV9 to TRBJ2-7, with 11 bases aligning to TRBD2. Germline V gene data show CDR1 as SGDLS and CDR2 as YYNGEE. Trimming took 4 bases from V and 4 from J; bases not matched to a gene: 7. The CDR3 has 15 amino acids. The CDR3 spells CASSPGTSGLYEQYF. DNA of the CDR3: TGTGCCAGCAGCCCTGGGACTAGCGGCCTATACGAGCAGTACTTC.

The chain employs TRBV5-8 and TRBJ2-1, with D tentatively TRBD1 (5 bases). CDR1 and CDR2 from the germline V gene are SGHTS and YDEGEE. Trimming took off 4 bases at V and 10 bases at J, with 15 bases between the two ends. The length of the CDR3 is 13 residues. The CDR3 DNA follows: TGTGCCAGCAGCATAAGGGGCCCGGAGGAGCAGTTCTTC. Encoded protein: CASSIRGPEEQFF.

The chain uses TRBV28 and TRBJ1-3; D is possibly TRBD1 (5 bases). This CDR3 region has 15 residues. Germline CDR1 is MDHEN and CDR2 is SYDVKM. The V gene lost 3 bases and the J gene lost 3 bases, with 12 bases spanning the gap. The CDR3 bases are TGTGCCAGCAGTTTCCGGCAGGGCGGTGGAAACACCATATATTTT. It is translated as CASSFRQGGGNTIYF.